A selection of T cell receptor beta chains follows, all from one sample in a study of shared clonotypes between healthy human individuals. The repertoire was sequenced with immunoSEQ multiplex PCR; TCRdb's copy has only in-frame clones and lacks some. The data show 2 million to 2.5 million clones, just under 95% seen once. Material: naive CD8+ T cells sorted from blood. The source is a man younger than 35 in good health. Both conserved end residues are part of each CDR3. D genes are given only for firm matches. Size is stated for part of the rows, as once, few or many counts, or as a class when the clone is expanded.

15	NA	NA	TRBV11-2	TRBJ2-7	TGTGCCAGCAGTCTAGAGGGACTGGCTCACTACGAGCAGTACTTC	CASSLEGLAHYEQYF
15	NA	NA	TRBV6-1	TRBJ2-7	TGTGCCACAAATCAAGGGGCAACCTTCTCCTACGAGCAGTACTTC	CATNQGATFSYEQYF
16	NA	NA	TRBV10-3	TRBJ1-1	TGTGCCATCAGTGAGAGGGACGTAGCTCTGAACACTGAAGCTTTCTTT	CAISERDVALNTEAFF
11	NA	NA	TRBV30	TRBJ1-1	TGTGCCTGGACCCTGGGCACTGAAGCTTTCTTT	CAWTLGTEAFF
15	TRBD2	NA	TRBV13	TRBJ2-1	TGTGCCAGCAGCTCCGGACTAGCGGGAGATGATGAGCAGTTCTTC	CASSSGLAGDDEQFF
13	NA	NA	TRBV15	TRBJ1-1	TGTGCCACCAGCAGAGTAGGGGGATTTGAAGCTTTCTTT	CATSRVGGFEAFF
17	TRBD1	NA	TRBV7-2	TRBJ2-1	TGTGCCAGCAGTAAACGCCGTGGGACAGACTCCTACAATGAGCAGTTCTTC	CASSKRRGTDSYNEQFF
17	NA	NA	TRBV21-1	TRBJ2-3	TGTGCCAGCAGCAAAGACATTCCGTCCTCAGGTACAGATACGCAGTATTTT	CASSKDIPSSGTDTQYF
15	NA	NA	TRBV4-3	TRBJ1-2	TGCGCCAGCAGCCAAGGGACGGGCTCTAACTATGGCTACACCTTC	CASSQGTGSNYGYTF
14	TRBD1	NA	TRBV7-8	TRBJ1-4	TGTGCCAGCAGCGACAGGGAGGCTAATGAAAAACTGTTTTTT	CASSDREANEKLFF
15	TRBD1	NA	TRBV15	TRBJ1-2	TGTGCCACCAGCCAAGGGACAGTCTTGGGCTATGGCTACACCTTC	CATSQGTVLGYGYTF
12	NA	NA	TRBV19	TRBJ1-2	TGTGCCAGTATGGGGGCAGGCTATGGCTACACCTTC	CASMGAGYGYTF
13	TRBD1	NA	TRBV28	TRBJ2-1	TGTGCCAGCAGTTGGACAGGGGACAATGAGCAGTTCTTC	CASSWTGDNEQFF
18	TRBD2	NA	TRBV7-9	TRBJ2-5	TGTGCCAGCAGCCCCACACTCGCCCCGGGACTAGAACAAGAGACCCAGTACTTC	CASSPTLAPGLEQETQYF
14	NA	NA	TRBV6-5	TRBJ2-7	TGTGCCAGCAGTTACTCTCCGACAATCTACGAGCAGTACTTC	CASSYSPTIYEQYF
13	TRBD1	NA	TRBV27	TRBJ2-7	TGTGCCAGCGGACAGGGGGCGAACTACGAGCAGTACTTC	CASGQGANYEQYF
15	TRBD1	NA	TRBV19	TRBJ2-7	TGTGCCAGTAGGCTGGCGGGACAGGGACCCTACGAGCAGTACTTC	CASRLAGQGPYEQYF
13	NA	once	TRBV5-1	TRBJ2-1	TGCGCCAGCAGCTCAAACGACTACAATGAGCAGTTCTTC	CASSSNDYNEQFF
16	NA	NA	TRBV10-3	TRBJ2-7	TGTGCCATCAGTGGGCAGGTGACGCTGCAAGACCACGAGCAGTACTTC	CAISGQVTLQDHEQYF
12	NA	NA	TRBV5-5	TRBJ2-1	TGTGCCAGCAGCTTGGAGAGGATAGAGCAGTTCTTC	CASSLERIEQFF
15	TRBD1	NA	TRBV4-3	TRBJ2-5	TGCGCCAGCAGCCACCCCGTCTACAGGGGAGAGACCCAGTACTTC	CASSHPVYRGETQYF
15	NA	NA	TRBV6-5	TRBJ2-1	TGTGCCAGCAGTTATATAGGGATTACCTACAATGAGCAGTTCTTC	CASSYIGITYNEQFF
15	NA	NA	TRBV4-3	TRBJ1-1	TGCGCCAGCAGGTTGCACCTAGGGCGGGGCACTGAAGCTTTCTTT	CASRLHLGRGTEAFF
13	NA	NA	TRBV29-1	TRBJ2-5	TGCAGCTCCTGTAAGGGTTGGCAAGAGACCCAGTACTTC	CSSCKGWQETQYF
19	TRBD2	NA	TRBV12-5	TRBJ2-1	TGTGCTAGTGGTTTGGGGGATCTGCAGGGACTAGCGGCCCACAATGAGCAGTTCTTC	CASGLGDLQGLAAHNEQFF
13	NA	NA	TRBV27	TRBJ2-5	TGTGCCAGCAGTTTTACGGGAGCAGAGACCCAGTACTTC	CASSFTGAETQYF
13	NA	NA	TRBV5-6	TRBJ2-5	TGTGCCAGCAGCTTGGGACCCCAGCCGACCCAGTACTTC	CASSLGPQPTQYF
14	TRBD2	NA	TRBV9	TRBJ2-1	TGTGCCAGCAGCGTTCTAGCGGGAGTAGGCGAGCAGTTCTTC	CASSVLAGVGEQFF
15	NA	NA	TRBV27	TRBJ2-2	TGTGCCAGCAGTTTAATGAAGGCAGGCCGCGGGGAGCTGTTTTTT	CASSLMKAGRGELFF
17	NA	NA	TRBV11-2	TRBJ1-1	TGTGCCAGCAGCTTAGCCTCGCCCACTTTTGTGAACACTGAAGCTTTCTTT	CASSLASPTFVNTEAFF
14	TRBD1	NA	TRBV5-6	TRBJ2-5	TGTGCCAGCAGCTTGGGGACAGGGCGCGAGACCCAGTACTTC	CASSLGTGRETQYF
14	NA	NA	TRBV15	TRBJ2-7	TGTGCCACCAGCAGTGAACGGAACGGCAACGAGCAGTACTTC	CATSSERNGNEQYF
14	TRBD1	once	TRBV2	TRBJ1-2	TGTGCCAGCAGGGTCGGACAGGGGCCCTATGGCTACACCTTC	CASRVGQGPYGYTF
13	TRBD1	NA	TRBV29-1	TRBJ2-7	TGCAGCGTGGACCCGGGACAGGGTAACGAGCAGTACTTC	CSVDPGQGNEQYF
16	NA	NA	TRBV5-1	TRBJ2-5	TGCGCCAGCAGCTTACTAGACGCTGGCCTGGGGGAGACCCAGTACTTC	CASSLLDAGLGETQYF
12	TRBD1	once	TRBV10-3	TRBJ2-7	TGTGCCATCAGCGGACAGGGCCACGAGCAGTACTTC	CAISGQGHEQYF
18	NA	NA	TRBV27	TRBJ2-6	TGTGCCAGCAGTGTGAGTGTGTCGGGTCTCTCTGGGGCCAACGTCCTGACTTTC	CASSVSVSGLSGANVLTF
14	NA	once	TRBV5-6	TRBJ1-3	TGTGCCAGCAGCCAACCGGGATCTGGAAACACCATATATTTT	CASSQPGSGNTIYF
14	NA	once	TRBV27	TRBJ2-7	TGTGCCAGCAGTTTCAGGGGCGGATCTTACGAGCAGTACTTC	CASSFRGGSYEQYF
16	NA	NA	TRBV27	TRBJ1-6	TGTGCCAGCAGTCTGGGGGATGGTTATTATAATTCACCCCTCCACTTT	CASSLGDGYYNSPLHF
16	NA	NA	TRBV27	TRBJ2-2	TGTGCCAGCAGTTCCCTCGGGACTCTGGGGCACGGGGAGCTGTTTTTT	CASSSLGTLGHGELFF
16	TRBD2	once	TRBV28	TRBJ2-5	TGTGCCAGCAGTTTATACAGGCTAGCGGGGCGAGAGACCCAGTACTTC	CASSLYRLAGRETQYF